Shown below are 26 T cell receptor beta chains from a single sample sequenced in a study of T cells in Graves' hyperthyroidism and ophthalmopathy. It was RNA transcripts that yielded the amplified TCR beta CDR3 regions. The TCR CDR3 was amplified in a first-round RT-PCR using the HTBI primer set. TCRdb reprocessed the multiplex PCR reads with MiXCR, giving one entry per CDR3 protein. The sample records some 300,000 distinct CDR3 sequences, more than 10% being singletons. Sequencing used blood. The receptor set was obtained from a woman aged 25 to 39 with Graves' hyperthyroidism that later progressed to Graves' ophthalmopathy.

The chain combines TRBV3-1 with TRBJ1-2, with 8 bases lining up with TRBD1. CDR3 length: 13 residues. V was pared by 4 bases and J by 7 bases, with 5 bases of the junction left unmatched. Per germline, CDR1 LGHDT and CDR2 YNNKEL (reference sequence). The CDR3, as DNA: TGTGCCAGCAGCCGACAGGGGTCGGCTGGCTACACCTTC. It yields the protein CASSRQGSAGYTF.

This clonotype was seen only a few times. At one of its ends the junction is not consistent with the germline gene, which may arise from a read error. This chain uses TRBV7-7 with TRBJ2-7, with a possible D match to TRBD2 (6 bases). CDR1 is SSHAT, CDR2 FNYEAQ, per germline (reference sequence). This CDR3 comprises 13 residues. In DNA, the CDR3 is TGTGCTAGCAGCCGGGACTTTCTCTACGAGCAGTACTTC. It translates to CASSRDFLYEQYF.

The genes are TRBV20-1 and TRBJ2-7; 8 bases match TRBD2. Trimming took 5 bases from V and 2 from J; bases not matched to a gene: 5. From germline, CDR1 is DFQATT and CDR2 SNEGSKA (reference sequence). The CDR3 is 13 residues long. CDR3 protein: CSAPSGHAYEQYF. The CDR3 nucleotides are TGCAGTGCTCCTAGCGGGCATGCCTACGAGCAGTACTTC.

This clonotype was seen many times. CDR3 sequence reads: CASSEAGREETQYF. Here the CDR3 DNA reads TGTGCCAGCAGTGAAGCGGGGAGAGAGGAGACCCAGTACTTC. The rearrangement uses TRBV6-1 and TRBJ2-5, with D possibly TRBD2 on 5 matching bases. The CDR3 runs to 14 residues. The V end was cut by 0 bases, the J end by 5 bases, with 10 bases between. Per germline, CDR1 MNHNS and CDR2 SASEGT.

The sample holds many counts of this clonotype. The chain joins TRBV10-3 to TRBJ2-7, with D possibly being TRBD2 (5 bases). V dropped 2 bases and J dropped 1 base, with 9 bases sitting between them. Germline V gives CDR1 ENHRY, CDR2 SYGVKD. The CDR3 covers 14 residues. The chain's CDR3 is CAISEIGESYEQYF. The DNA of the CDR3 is TGTGCCATCAGTGAGATCGGGGAATCCTACGAGCAGTACTTC.

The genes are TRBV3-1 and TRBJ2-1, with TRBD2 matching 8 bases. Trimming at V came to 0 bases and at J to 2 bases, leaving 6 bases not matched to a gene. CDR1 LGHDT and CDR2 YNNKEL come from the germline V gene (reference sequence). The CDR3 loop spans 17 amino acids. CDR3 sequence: CASSQERRAGAYNEQFF. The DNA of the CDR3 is TGTGCCAGCAGCCAAGAACGCCGAGCGGGAGCCTACAATGAGCAGTTCTTC.

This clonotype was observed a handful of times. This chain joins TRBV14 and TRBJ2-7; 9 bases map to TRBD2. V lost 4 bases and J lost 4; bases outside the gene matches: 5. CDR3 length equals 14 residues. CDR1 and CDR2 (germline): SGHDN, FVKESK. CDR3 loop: CASSPGLALYEQYF. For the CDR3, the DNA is TGTGCCAGCAGCCCCGGACTAGCGCTGTACGAGCAGTACTTC.

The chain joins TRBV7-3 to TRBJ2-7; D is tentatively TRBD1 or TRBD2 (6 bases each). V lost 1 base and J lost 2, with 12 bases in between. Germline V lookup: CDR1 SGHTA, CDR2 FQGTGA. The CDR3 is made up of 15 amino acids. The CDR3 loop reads CASSLRGGMAYEQYF. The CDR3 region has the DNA TGTGCCAGCAGCTTAAGAGGGGGGATGGCCTACGAGCAGTACTTC.

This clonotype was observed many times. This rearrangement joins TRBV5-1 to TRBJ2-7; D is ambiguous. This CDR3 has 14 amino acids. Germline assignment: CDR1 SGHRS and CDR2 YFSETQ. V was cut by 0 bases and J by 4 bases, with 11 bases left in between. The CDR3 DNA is TGCGCCAGCAGCTTGGTTTCACACGGGTACGAGCAGTACTTC. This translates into CASSLVSHGYEQYF. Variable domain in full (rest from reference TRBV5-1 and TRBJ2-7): KAGVTQTPRYLIKTRGQQVTLSCSPISGHRSVSWYQQTPGQGLQFLFEYFSETQRNKGNFPGRFSGRQFSNSRSEMNVSTLELGDSALYLCASSLVSHGYEQYFGPGTRLTVT.

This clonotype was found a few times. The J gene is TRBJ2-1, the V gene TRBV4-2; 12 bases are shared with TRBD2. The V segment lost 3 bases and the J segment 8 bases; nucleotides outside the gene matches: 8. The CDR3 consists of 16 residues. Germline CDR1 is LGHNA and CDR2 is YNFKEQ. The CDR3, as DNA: TGTGCCAGCAGCCATCAGACTAGCGGGAGACCCTATGAGCAGTTCTTC. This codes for CASSHQTSGRPYEQFF.

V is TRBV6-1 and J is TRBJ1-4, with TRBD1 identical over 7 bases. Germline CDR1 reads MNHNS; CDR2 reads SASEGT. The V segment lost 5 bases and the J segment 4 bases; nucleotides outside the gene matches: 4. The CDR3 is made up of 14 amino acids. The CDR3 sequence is CASSRGQFNEKLFF. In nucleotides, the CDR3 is TGTGCCAGCAGTAGGGGACAGTTTAATGAAAAACTGTTTTTT.

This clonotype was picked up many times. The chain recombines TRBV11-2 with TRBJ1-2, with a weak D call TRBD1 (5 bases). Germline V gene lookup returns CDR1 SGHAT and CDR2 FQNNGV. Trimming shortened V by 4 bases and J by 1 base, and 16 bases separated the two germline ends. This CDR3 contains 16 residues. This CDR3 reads CASSSGGASLNYGYTF. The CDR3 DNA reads TGTGCCAGCAGCTCAGGAGGGGCTTCCCTTAACTATGGCTACACCTTC.

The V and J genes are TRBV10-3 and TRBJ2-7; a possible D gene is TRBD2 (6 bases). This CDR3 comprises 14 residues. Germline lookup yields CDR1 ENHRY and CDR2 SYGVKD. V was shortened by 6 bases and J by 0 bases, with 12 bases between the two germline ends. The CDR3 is CAISYGGTSYEQYF. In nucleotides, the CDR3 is TGTGCCATCAGCTATGGAGGGACCTCCTACGAGCAGTACTTC.

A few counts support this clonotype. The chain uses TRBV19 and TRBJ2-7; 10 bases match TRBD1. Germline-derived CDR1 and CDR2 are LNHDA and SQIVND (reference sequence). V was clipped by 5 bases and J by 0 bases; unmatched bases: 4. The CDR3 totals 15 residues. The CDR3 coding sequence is TGTGCCAGTAGTGGGAGGACAGGGGGCTCCTACGAGCAGTACTTC. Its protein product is CASSGRTGGSYEQYF.

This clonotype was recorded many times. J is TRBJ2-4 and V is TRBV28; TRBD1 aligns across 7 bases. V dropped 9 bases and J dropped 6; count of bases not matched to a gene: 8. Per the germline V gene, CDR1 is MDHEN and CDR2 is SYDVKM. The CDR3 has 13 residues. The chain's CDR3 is CASFGTARNIQYF. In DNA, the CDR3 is TGTGCCAGTTTCGGGACAGCGAGAAACATTCAGTACTTC.

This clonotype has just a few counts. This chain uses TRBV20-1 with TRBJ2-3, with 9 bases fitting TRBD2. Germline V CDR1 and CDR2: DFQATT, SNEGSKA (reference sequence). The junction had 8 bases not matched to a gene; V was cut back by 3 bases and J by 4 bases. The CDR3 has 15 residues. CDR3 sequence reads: CSAREWVAGADTQYF. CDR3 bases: TGCAGTGCTAGGGAGTGGGTAGCGGGAGCAGATACGCAGTATTTT.

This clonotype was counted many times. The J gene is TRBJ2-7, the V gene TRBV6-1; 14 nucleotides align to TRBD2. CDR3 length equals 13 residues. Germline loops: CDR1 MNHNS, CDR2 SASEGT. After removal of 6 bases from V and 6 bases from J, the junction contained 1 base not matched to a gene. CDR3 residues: CASRGLAGVEQYF. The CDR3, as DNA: TGTGCCAGCAGGGGACTAGCGGGAGTCGAGCAGTACTTC.

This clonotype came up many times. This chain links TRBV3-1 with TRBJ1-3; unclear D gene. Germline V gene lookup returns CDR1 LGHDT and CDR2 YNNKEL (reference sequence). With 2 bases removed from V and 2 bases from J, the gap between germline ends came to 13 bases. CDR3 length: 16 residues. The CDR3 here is CASSQSWRKPGNTIYF. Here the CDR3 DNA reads TGTGCCAGCAGCCAATCTTGGAGGAAACCTGGAAACACCATATATTTT.

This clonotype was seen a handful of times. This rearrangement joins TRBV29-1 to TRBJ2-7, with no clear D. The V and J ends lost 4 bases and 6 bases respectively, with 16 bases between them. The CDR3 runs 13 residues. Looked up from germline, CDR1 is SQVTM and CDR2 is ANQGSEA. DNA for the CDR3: TGCAGCGTTGGCTTTGACAATATTGGCGAGCAGTACTTC. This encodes CSVGFDNIGEQYF.

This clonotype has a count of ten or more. Written as DNA, the CDR3 is TGTGCCAGCAGCAGGGGCAGCAATCAGCCCCAGCATTTT. This translates into CASSRGSNQPQHF. The gene calls are TRBV7-2 and TRBJ1-5; D might be TRBD1 (5 bases). CDR3 length equals 13 residues. Trimming left V 5 bases short and J 1 base short, with 6 bases between. Germline values: CDR1 SGHTA, CDR2 FQGNSA.

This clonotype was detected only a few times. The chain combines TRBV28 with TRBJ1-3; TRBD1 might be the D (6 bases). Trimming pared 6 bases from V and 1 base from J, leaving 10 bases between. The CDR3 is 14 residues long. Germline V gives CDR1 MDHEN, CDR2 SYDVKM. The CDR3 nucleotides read TGTGCCAGCAGGGGGGCAGATTCTGGAAACACCATATATTTT. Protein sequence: CASRGADSGNTIYF. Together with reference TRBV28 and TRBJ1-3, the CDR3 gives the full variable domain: DVKVTQSSRYLVKRTGEKVFLECVQDMDHENMFWYRQDPGLGLRLIYFSYDVKMKEKGDIPEGYSVSREKKERFSLILESASTNQTSMYLCASRGADSGNTIYFGEGSWLTVV.

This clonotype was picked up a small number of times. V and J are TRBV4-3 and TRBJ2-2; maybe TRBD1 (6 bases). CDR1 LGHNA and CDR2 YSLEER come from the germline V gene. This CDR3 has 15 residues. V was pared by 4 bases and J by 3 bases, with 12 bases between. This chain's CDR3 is CASSPRTEHTGELFF. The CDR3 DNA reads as TGCGCCAGCAGCCCGAGGACAGAGCACACCGGGGAGCTGTTTTTT.

The CDR3 loop reads CATTDGGGYTF. The CDR3 nucleotides are TGTGCCACCACCGATGGTGGGGGCTACACCTTC. The rearrangement uses TRBV6-1 and TRBJ1-2; unclear D gene. The CDR3 totals 11 residues. CDR1 is MNHNS and CDR2 is SASEGT in the germline V gene. Trimming left V 10 bases short and J 8 bases short, with 14 bases between.

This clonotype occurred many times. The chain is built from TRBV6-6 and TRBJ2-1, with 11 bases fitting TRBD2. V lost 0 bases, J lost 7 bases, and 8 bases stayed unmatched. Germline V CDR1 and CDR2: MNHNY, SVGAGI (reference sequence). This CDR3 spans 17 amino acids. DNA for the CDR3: TGTGCCAGCAGTTACTCGCAACTGGGACTAGCGGCTAATGAGCAGTTCTTC. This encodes CASSYSQLGLAANEQFF.

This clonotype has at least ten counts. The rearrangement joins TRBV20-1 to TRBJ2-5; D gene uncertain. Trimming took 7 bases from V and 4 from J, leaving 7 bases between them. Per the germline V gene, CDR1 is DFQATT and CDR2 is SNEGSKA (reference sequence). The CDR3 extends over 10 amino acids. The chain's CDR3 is CSGPGETQYF. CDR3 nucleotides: TGCAGTGGCCCTGGAGAGACCCAGTACTTC.

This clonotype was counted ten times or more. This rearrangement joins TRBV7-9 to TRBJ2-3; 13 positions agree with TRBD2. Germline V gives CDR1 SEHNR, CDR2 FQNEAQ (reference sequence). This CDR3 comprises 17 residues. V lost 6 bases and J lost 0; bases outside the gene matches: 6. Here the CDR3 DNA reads TGTGCCAGCAGTTCGGGACTAGCGGGACTCAGCACAGATACGCAGTATTTT. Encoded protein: CASSSGLAGLSTDTQYF.